These 21 T cell receptor beta chains share one sample of origin, sequenced in a study of T cell clonotyping in hematopoietic cell transplantation. TCRdb keeps only in-frame clones here, not all; method: immunoSEQ multiplex PCR. This sample has several thousand clones, with about 90% found just once. This sample comprised peripheral blood mononuclear cells, obtained 100 days after allogeneic stem cell transplant. The receptors come from a male patient aged 70 to 80 who had an allogeneic stem cell transplant from an unrelated donor, so T cells may come from the graft donor. Some clones in this sample may be carry-over from other donors' samples.

This clone ranks as large. V gene TRBV28 combines with J gene TRBJ2-7; D gene unclear. The V gene's germline CDR1 is MDHEN and CDR2 SYDVKM. This CDR3 has 12 residues. Trimming took 3 bases from V and 3 from J, leaving 6 bases between them. CDR3 DNA sequence: TGTGCCAGCAGTTTTAAGGTCTACGAGCAGTACTTC. The encoded protein is CASSFKVYEQYF.

V is TRBV4-1 and J is TRBJ1-4, with TRBD1 matching over 10 bases. The germline CDR1 and CDR2 sequences are MGHRA and YSYEKL. The CDR3 consists of 15 residues. V trimming: 0 bases; J trimming: 7 bases; junction bases outside the gene matches: 2. The CDR3 region has the DNA TGCGCCAGCAGCCAAGATCGGGACAGGGGTGAAAAACTGTTTTTT. It specifies CASSQDRDRGEKLFF.

This clone was counted once. Different DNA sequences within this sample yield the same CDR3. The chain uses TRBV27 and TRBJ2-7; D is possibly TRBD1 (5 bases). The ends were cut back, 2 bases at V and 3 bases at J, with 8 bases in the middle. The CDR3 spans 13 residues. Germline assignment: CDR1 MNHEY and CDR2 SMNVEV (reference sequence). CDR3 sequence (DNA): TGTGCCAGCAGTTTAACAGACAGCTACGAGCAGTACTTC. Translating it yields CASSLTDSYEQYF.

V usage is TRBV10-1 and J usage is TRBJ2-7; 8 positions match TRBD1. V dropped 8 bases and J dropped 5; count of bases not matched to a gene: 11. Germline CDR1 reads WNHNN; CDR2 reads SYGVQD (reference sequence). The CDR3 is 14 amino acids. The CDR3 sequence: CASPSYRGRNEQYF. Here the CDR3 DNA reads TGCGCCAGCCCCAGTTACAGGGGGAGAAACGAGCAGTACTTC.

With regard to this clone: Sequence at one end of the junction differs from germline and may be a read error. This rearrangement joins TRBV5-1 to TRBJ2-3, with D tentatively TRBD2 (5 bases). The CDR3 length is 12 residues. Germline V CDR1 and CDR2: SGHRS, YFSETQ. CDR3 bases: TGCGCCAGCAGCTCTGACCGGGAAAAAAGGGATTTT. Its protein is CASSSDREKRDF.

The chain's CDR3 is CASSRGSYNTGELFF. The CDR3 DNA is TGTGCCAGCAGCCGGGGCTCCTATAACACCGGGGAGCTGTTTTTT. The J gene is TRBJ2-2, the V gene TRBV28; D is perhaps TRBD1 or TRBD2 (5 bases each). V lost 6 bases to trimming and J lost 2 bases, with 13 bases between them. The CDR3 is 15 amino acids. Germline CDR1 MDHEN, CDR2 SYDVKM. Based on the CDR3 plus reference TRBV28 and TRBJ2-2, the full variable domain is DVKVTQSSRYLVKRTGEKVFLECVQDMDHENMFWYRQDPGLGLRLIYFSYDVKMKEKGDIPEGYSVSREKKERFSLILESASTNQTSMYLCASSRGSYNTGELFFGEGSRLTVL.

The CDR3 region is CATTKPGTEGEKLFF. CDR3 in DNA: TGTGCCACCACCAAACCCGGGACAGAGGGAGAAAAACTGTTTTTT. The V gene is TRBV15, the J gene TRBJ1-4; 7 bases align to TRBD1. Per germline, CDR1 LNHNV and CDR2 YYDKDF (reference sequence). The trim removed 7 bases at V and 8 bases at J, leaving 13 bases unmatched. This CDR3 has 15 residues.

The chain uses TRBV4-3 and TRBJ2-1, with 8 bases identical to TRBD2. The V gene end was trimmed by 0 bases and the J gene end by 5 bases; junction bases not matched to a gene: 9. Germline values: CDR1 LGHNA, CDR2 YSLEER. The CDR3 contains 17 residues. The CDR3 loop is CASSQERWREAHNEQFF. The DNA for the CDR3 is TGCGCCAGCAGCCAAGAAAGATGGCGGGAGGCCCACAATGAGCAGTTCTTC.

Details on this clone: In the same sample, other DNA sequences code for this CDR3. The J gene is TRBJ2-7, the V gene TRBV4-2; no clear D gene. V dropped 0 bases and J dropped 2 bases, with 11 bases sitting between them. Looked up from germline, CDR1 is LGHNA and CDR2 is YNFKEQ. This CDR3 contains 15 residues. DNA for the CDR3: TGTGCCAGCAGCCAAGAGCGGACGGGTACCTACGAGCAGTACTTC. Residues: CASSQERTGTYEQYF.

This clone was observed a handful of times. Written as DNA, the CDR3 is TGTGCCAGCAGCATGACTAGCCTTCCTAAAGAGACCCAGTACTTC. It specifies CASSMTSLPKETQYF. The gene calls are TRBV5-4 and TRBJ2-5, with TRBD2 matching 7 bases. Germline assignment: CDR1 SGHNT and CDR2 YYREEE (reference sequence). The V and J ends lost 4 bases and 3 bases, in that order; junction bases with no gene match: 9. The CDR3 is made up of 15 amino acids.

The rearrangement links TRBV5-6 to TRBJ1-2, with TRBD1 matching over 10 bases. The CDR3 runs to 13 residues. The germline CDR1 and CDR2 sequences are SGHDT and YYEEEE. V dropped 5 bases and J dropped 4; count of bases not matched to a gene: 2. CDR3 amino acids: CASRGQGIYGYTF. The CDR3 nucleotides are TGTGCCAGCAGGGGACAGGGGATCTATGGCTACACCTTC.

The CDR3 loop reads CASSLGQNYGYTF. The CDR3 nucleotides are TGTGCCAGCAGCTTAGGACAGAACTATGGCTACACCTTC. The chain combines TRBV7-9 with TRBJ1-2; tentatively, D is TRBD1 (5 bases). Trimming pared 1 base from V and 2 bases from J, leaving 5 bases between. Germline V gene lookup returns CDR1 SEHNR and CDR2 FQNEAQ (reference sequence). The CDR3 spans 13 residues.

This clone was seen more than once but under ten times. V usage is TRBV27 and J usage is TRBJ2-7; 10 nucleotides match TRBD1. Germline assignment: CDR1 MNHEY and CDR2 SMNVEV (reference sequence). CDR3 length: 12 amino acids. V lost 4 bases and J lost 7; bases outside the gene matches: 1. Here the CDR3 reads CASSWTGGEQYF. In DNA, the CDR3 is TGTGCCAGCAGTTGGACAGGGGGGGAGCAGTACTTC.

The chain uses TRBV7-9 and TRBJ1-1, with D perhaps TRBD1 (5 bases). The V end lost 5 bases, the J end lost 0 bases, and 16 bases lay between the germline ends. The CDR3 spans 16 residues. In germline, CDR1 is SEHNR, CDR2 FQNEAQ (reference sequence). CDR3 in amino acids: CASSHPTGTMNTEAFF. The CDR3 coding sequence is TGTGCCAGCAGCCACCCTACCGGGACGATGAACACTGAAGCTTTCTTT.

J is TRBJ1-3 and V is TRBV7-8; D is unresolved. V was pared by 6 bases and J by 3 bases, with 12 bases between. The CDR3 sequence is 14 residues long. Germline V gene sequence: CDR1 SGHVS, CDR2 FQNEAQ. This CDR3 reads CASREASFGNTIYF. CDR3 nucleotides: TGTGCCAGCAGAGAGGCTTCTTTTGGAAACACCATATATTTT.

The V gene is TRBV5-1, the J gene TRBJ1-2, with TRBD1 as a possible D gene (5 bases). With 0 bases removed from V and 4 bases from J, the gap between germline ends came to 16 bases. This CDR3 is 16 amino acids long. Germline loops: CDR1 SGHRS, CDR2 YFSETQ. The CDR3 region is CASSLGLGGESYGYTF. The DNA for the CDR3 is TGCGCCAGCAGCTTGGGTTTGGGGGGTGAAAGCTATGGCTACACCTTC.

This chain uses TRBV28 with TRBJ2-1; tentative D call: TRBD1 (6 bases). The V gene's germline CDR1 is MDHEN and CDR2 SYDVKM. V lost 6 bases and J lost 0, with 12 bases in between. The CDR3 length is 15 residues. CDR3 sequence (DNA): TGTGCCAGCAGACGACAGGCGAGCTCCTACAATGAGCAGTTCTTC. Amino acid sequence: CASRRQASSYNEQFF.

The chain uses TRBV5-6 and TRBJ1-1, with 8 bases aligning to TRBD1. Germline V CDR1 and CDR2: SGHDT, YYEEEE. V was clipped by 0 bases and J by 1 base; unmatched bases: 2. This CDR3 is built from 15 residues. The CDR3 DNA sequence: TGTGCCAGCAGCTTGGGAGGGACAGGGAACACTGAAGCTTTCTTT. Protein sequence: CASSLGGTGNTEAFF. Looking up the rest from reference TRBV5-6 and TRBJ1-1 gives the full variable domain: DAGVTQSPTHLIKTRGQQVTLRCSPKSGHDTVSWYQQALGQGPQFIFQYYEEEERQRGNFPDRFSGHQFPNYSSELNVNALLLGDSALYLCASSLGGTGNTEAFFGQGTRLTVV.

This rearrangement joins TRBV5-1 to TRBJ2-1, with 9 bases lining up with TRBD2. The germline CDR1 and CDR2 sequences are SGHRS and YFSETQ. The ends lost 2 bases at V and 5 bases at J; junction bases unmatched: 8. The CDR3 sequence is 16 residues long. CDR3 loop: CASSFLAGGLNNEQFF. The CDR3, as DNA: TGCGCCAGCAGCTTCCTTGCGGGAGGGCTCAACAATGAGCAGTTCTTC.

The rearrangement uses TRBV27 and TRBJ2-2, with 11 bases that match TRBD2. CDR1 is MNHEY, CDR2 SMNVEV, per germline (reference sequence). The CDR3 has 16 amino acids. The J segment lost 3 bases and the V segment lost 7 bases, leaving 7 bases of the junction unmatched. CDR3 protein: CASTRLGLADTGELFF. The DNA for the CDR3 is TGTGCCAGCACTCGTTTGGGACTAGCGGACACCGGGGAGCTGTTTTTT.

The chain carries TRBV11-1 and TRBJ2-5; D is tentatively TRBD1 or TRBD2 (5 bases each). V was shortened by 5 bases and J by 1 base, with 17 bases between the two germline ends. This CDR3 is built from 16 residues. Germline CDR1 reads SGHAT; CDR2 reads FQDESV (reference sequence). The CDR3 reads CASSLYLGAVQETQYF. For the CDR3, the DNA is TGTGCCAGCAGCCTCTACCTCGGGGCAGTCCAAGAGACCCAGTACTTC.